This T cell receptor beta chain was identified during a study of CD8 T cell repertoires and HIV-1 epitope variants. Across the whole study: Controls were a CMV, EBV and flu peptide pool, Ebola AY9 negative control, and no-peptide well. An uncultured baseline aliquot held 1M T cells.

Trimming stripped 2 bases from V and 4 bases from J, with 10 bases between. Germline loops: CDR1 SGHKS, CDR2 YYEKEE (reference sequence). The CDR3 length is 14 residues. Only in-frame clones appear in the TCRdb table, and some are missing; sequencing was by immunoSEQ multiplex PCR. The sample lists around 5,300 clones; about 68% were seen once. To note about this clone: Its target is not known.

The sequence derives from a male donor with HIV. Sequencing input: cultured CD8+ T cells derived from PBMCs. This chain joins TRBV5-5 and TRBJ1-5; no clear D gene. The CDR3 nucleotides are TGTGCCAGCAGCTTTTCAGACTTAAATCAGCCCCAGCATTTT. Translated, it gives CASSFSDLNQPQHF. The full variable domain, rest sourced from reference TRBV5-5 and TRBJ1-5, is DAGVTQSPTHLIKTRGQQVTLRCSPISGHKSVSWYQQVLGQGPQFIFQYYEKEERGRGNFPDRFSARQFPNYSSELNVNALLLGDSALYLCASSFSDLNQPQHFGDGTRLSIL.